The following is a T cell receptor (beta chain) sequence with its context. This specimen belongs to a study of blood T cell repertoires in COVID-19. At the level of the study: Samples taken during acute and convalescent COVID-19 were collected in the United States, Italy and Spain. The cDNA or gDNA used as material had been derived from T cells, B-cell-depleted T cells, or PBMCs.

Study processing details: Researchers report that nucleated cell counts were estimated from reference gene primer amplification. Some clones are missing from TCRdb's copy, which holds only in-frame ones; the method was immunoSEQ multiplex PCR. The DNA was the basis for D and trimming; V, J and clone size are from that table. The table shows hundreds of thousands of clones, with about 80% occurring only once. Germline loops: CDR1 SGHDT, CDR2 YYEEEE. V was trimmed by 2 bases and J by 4 bases, leaving 9 bases between them. This CDR3 contains 13 residues. The source of this sequence is a woman older than 75 with acute or convalescent COVID-19. The V call is TRBV5-6, the J call TRBJ1-1; possibly TRBD1 for D (6 bases). The sample consisted of peripheral blood. The CDR3 sequence is CASSFQQGTEAFF. The DNA of the CDR3 is TGTGCCAGCAGCTTCCAACAGGGCACTGAAGCTTTCTTT. The full variable domain, its missing parts supplied by reference TRBV5-6 and TRBJ1-1, is DAGVTQSPTHLIKTRGQQVTLRCSPKSGHDTVSWYQQALGQGPQFIFQYYEEEERQRGNFPDRFSGHQFPNYSSELNVNALLLGDSALYLCASSFQQGTEAFFGQGTRLTVV.